These 23 T cell receptor beta chains were sequenced from one sample in a study of shared clonotypes between healthy human individuals. TCRdb's copy holds only in-frame clones and misses some; the assay was immunoSEQ multiplex PCR. In the table there are 2 million to 3 million clones, 93% of which are singletons. The sample was naive CD4+ T cells from PBMCs. The subset was: CD45RA+ positively selected. These receptors were taken from a man aged 18 to 35 in good health. Some clones in this sample may be carry-over from other donors' samples.

J is TRBJ2-1 and V is TRBV4-2; D assignment may be TRBD1 or TRBD2 (5 bases each). CDR1 and CDR2 (germline): LGHNA, YNFKEQ. V was clipped by 4 bases and J by 12 bases, with 19 bases between them. The CDR3 contains 14 residues. CDR3 in amino acids: CASSPRRDPTGQFF. The CDR3 DNA is TGTGCCAGCAGCCCACGTCGGGACCCCACGGGGCAGTTCTTC.

This sequence joins TRBV10-2 and TRBJ1-5; D perhaps matches TRBD1 (5 bases). The ends were cut back, 4 bases at V and 4 bases at J, with 11 bases in the middle. Germline CDR1 and CDR2: WSHSY and SAAADI. CDR3 size: 14 residues. Here the CDR3 reads CASSAGVRNQPQHF. The CDR3 DNA reads TGCGCCAGCAGTGCGGGGGTCAGGAATCAGCCCCAGCATTTT.

For the CDR3, the DNA is TGTGCCAGCAGCTCAGGTTCGCTGCCCTACGAGCAGTACTTC. It encodes CASSSGSLPYEQYF. This sequence joins TRBV7-2 and TRBJ2-7; unclear D gene. V was cut by 4 bases and J by 2 bases, with 12 bases left in between. This CDR3 comprises 14 residues. From germline, CDR1 is SGHTA and CDR2 FQGNSA.

This clone was observed a single time. The rearrangement joins TRBV5-4 to TRBJ2-7; the D gene is possibly TRBD2 (6 bases). CDR1 is SGHNT, CDR2 YYREEE, per germline (reference sequence). The V end lost 3 bases, the J end lost 7 bases, and 26 bases lay between the germline ends. The CDR3 runs to 17 residues. As DNA, the CDR3 is TGTGCCAGCAGCTCGGACCCTAGACTAGAGATGACGGCTGAGCAGTACTTC. Its translation: CASSSDPRLEMTAEQYF.

The CDR3, as DNA: TGTGCCAGCAGCTTAGGGGTACGGAGGGGTATCAATGAGCAGTTCTTC. It specifies CASSLGVRRGINEQFF. V usage is TRBV7-6 and J usage is TRBJ2-1, with D possibly matching TRBD2 (6 bases). V was cut by 1 base and J by 6 bases, with 16 bases left in between. Germline V CDR1 and CDR2: SGHVS, FNYEAQ. This CDR3 contains 16 residues.

A single count supports this clone. V is TRBV5-6 and J is TRBJ1-3; D unclear. V lost 1 base to trimming and J lost 0 bases, with 14 bases between them. Per germline, CDR1 SGHDT and CDR2 YYEEEE. The CDR3 extends over 17 amino acids. CDR3 nucleotide sequence: TGTGCCAGCAGCTTGTCGCCAGCCGCGGCCTCTGGAAACACCATATATTTT. It encodes CASSLSPAAASGNTIYF.

The genes are TRBV19 and TRBJ2-2; D ambiguous. Germline loops: CDR1 LNHDA, CDR2 SQIVND (reference sequence). The CDR3 extends over 12 amino acids. V lost 4 bases and J 6 bases, leaving 6 bases between the germline ends. The CDR3 nucleotides read TGTGCCAGTAGTACCCGATCCGGGGAGCTGTTTTTT. It specifies CASSTRSGELFF. Complete variable domain (other parts from reference TRBV19 and TRBJ2-2): DGGITQSPKYLFRKEGQNVTLSCEQNLNHDAMYWYRQDPGQGLRLIYYSQIVNDFQKGDIAEGYSVSREKKESFPLTVTSAQKNPTAFYLCASSTRSGELFFGEGSRLTVL.

The chain carries TRBV28 and TRBJ2-5; D not certain. Trimming removed 4 bases from V and 0 bases from J, with 12 bases in between. From germline, CDR1 is MDHEN and CDR2 SYDVKM. This CDR3 comprises 15 residues. As DNA, the CDR3 is TGTGCCAGCAGTTCGGACGCCGGGTACCAAGAGACCCAGTACTTC. Protein product: CASSSDAGYQETQYF.

The V and J genes are TRBV28 and TRBJ1-2; D not certain. Between the trimmed V and J ends, which lost 3 bases and 0 bases, there was a span of 11 bases. The CDR3 length is 15 residues. Germline V gene sequence: CDR1 MDHEN, CDR2 SYDVKM. CDR3 DNA: TGTGCCAGCAGTTTCCAAGGGCGCGCTAACTATGGCTACACCTTC. Amino acids: CASSFQGRANYGYTF.

This clone appeared once. The V call is TRBV6-5, the J call TRBJ1-1; D not certain. Germline V CDR1 and CDR2: MNHEY, SVGAGI. This CDR3 has 15 residues. Trimming removed 4 bases at V and 0 bases at J, with 12 bases between. The CDR3 protein is CASSLGRGLNTEAFF. DNA for the CDR3: TGTGCCAGCAGTTTAGGACGGGGATTGAACACTGAAGCTTTCTTT.

The J gene is TRBJ2-7, the V gene TRBV6-4, with 11 bases lining up with TRBD2. The CDR3 covers 15 residues. J lost 2 bases, V lost 5 bases, and 5 bases had no gene match. Germline V CDR1 and CDR2: MRHNA, SNTAGT. CDR3 region: CASSQTSGGTYEQYF. The CDR3 DNA reads as TGTGCCAGCAGTCAAACTAGCGGGGGAACCTACGAGCAGTACTTC.

The CDR3 region is CASSDVPGSTYGGNTIYF. The CDR3 DNA is TGTGCCAGCAGTGACGTCCCTGGGAGCACTTACGGGGGAAACACCATATATTTT. The rearrangement uses TRBV6-4 and TRBJ1-3, with D unclear. Trimming cost V 2 bases and J 4 bases, with 21 bases left between them. The CDR3 loop spans 18 amino acids. The germline V gene encodes CDR1 MRHNA and CDR2 SNTAGT.

V usage is TRBV23-1 and J usage is TRBJ2-3; D unresolved. TRBV23-1 is filed as an ORF, its function uncertain. The CDR3 runs 13 residues. The V gene lost 0 bases and the J gene lost 2 bases, with 3 bases spanning the gap. CDR3 sequence (DNA): TGCGCCAGCAGTCAATCGGCCACAGATACGCAGTATTTT. This translates into CASSQSATDTQYF.

The CDR3 sequence: CASSLEAQGLGTEAFF. DNA for the CDR3: TGTGCCAGCAGCTTAGAGGCCCAGGGGTTAGGCACTGAAGCTTTCTTT. V usage is TRBV11-2 and J usage is TRBJ1-1; perhaps TRBD1 as D (6 bases). Trimming pared 0 bases from V and 4 bases from J, leaving 15 bases between. This CDR3 region has 16 residues. Germline V gene sequence: CDR1 SGHAT, CDR2 FQNNGV.

The chain joins TRBV2 to TRBJ1-1; D possibly corresponds to TRBD1 (6 bases). CDR3 size: 13 residues. V shed 7 bases and J shed 1 base, with 10 bases lying between them. Germline CDR1 is SNHLY and CDR2 is FYNNEI. CDR3 bases: TGTGCCAGCACAGGGGAATCGAACACTGAAGCTTTCTTT. Translated, it gives CASTGESNTEAFF.

The CDR3 region is CASSLAGTYSTDTQYF. The CDR3 DNA follows: TGTGCCAGCAGCTTAGCAGGGACTTATAGCACAGATACGCAGTATTTT. This chain links TRBV7-2 with TRBJ2-3, with D tentatively TRBD2 (6 bases). CDR1 is SGHTA and CDR2 is FQGNSA in the germline V gene. The CDR3 contains 16 residues. Trimming shortened V by 0 bases and J by 0 bases, and 10 bases separated the two germline ends.

The rearrangement uses TRBV10-3 and TRBJ1-5; TRBD1 might be the D (5 bases). Germline V gives CDR1 ENHRY, CDR2 SYGVKD. The CDR3 consists of 20 residues. The V gene lost 2 bases and the J gene lost 1 base, with 24 bases spanning the gap. CDR3 loop: CAISETNSGTGGVSNQPQHF. The CDR3 coding sequence is TGTGCCATCAGTGAGACAAATTCAGGGACGGGGGGAGTCAGCAATCAGCCCCAGCATTTT.

The gene calls are TRBV7-9 and TRBJ1-1, with D perhaps matching TRBD1 (6 bases). CDR1 SEHNR and CDR2 FQNEAQ come from the germline V gene (reference sequence). The ends were cut back, 5 bases at V and 4 bases at J, with 23 bases in the middle. This CDR3 is built from 17 residues. CDR3 loop: CASSPRSGGGVTTEAFF. As DNA, the CDR3 is TGTGCCAGCAGCCCCCGGTCGGGGGGCGGGGTGACCACTGAAGCTTTCTTT.

The J gene is TRBJ2-3, the V gene TRBV6-1; a possible D gene is TRBD2 (6 bases). From germline, CDR1 is MNHNS and CDR2 SASEGT. The V end lost 8 bases, the J end lost 1 base, and 13 bases lay between the germline ends. The CDR3 covers 14 residues. CDR3 in amino acids: CASATPSGTDTQYF. DNA of the CDR3: TGTGCCAGCGCGACCCCTAGCGGCACAGATACGCAGTATTTT.

V and J are TRBV7-8 and TRBJ1-2; weak D call: TRBD1 (5 bases). There are 16 residues in the CDR3. Trimming took off 5 bases at V and 4 bases at J, with 20 bases between the two ends. Germline V gene sequence: CDR1 SGHVS, CDR2 FQNEAQ. The CDR3 spells CASSPTRRQNPYGYTF. DNA for the CDR3: TGTGCCAGCAGCCCTACCCGGAGACAGAACCCCTATGGCTACACCTTC.

The chain joins TRBV18 to TRBJ2-6; D could derive from TRBD1 or TRBD2 (5 bases each). CDR3 length: 17 residues. Trimming took off 3 bases at V and 1 base at J, with 13 bases between the two ends. CDR1 and CDR2 (germline): KGHSH, LQKENI. The CDR3 spells CASSPRDGISGANVLTF. DNA of the CDR3: TGTGCCAGCTCACCCCGGGACGGCATATCTGGGGCCAACGTCCTGACTTTC. Combining the CDR3 with reference TRBV18 and TRBJ2-6 gives the whole variable domain NAGVMQNPRHLVRRRGQEARLRCSPMKGHSHVYWYRQLPEEGLKFMVYLQKENIIDESGMPKERFSAEFPKEGPSILRIQQVVRGDSAAYFCASSPRDGISGANVLTFGAGSRLTVL.

This clone was seen only a few times. The chain has TRBV11-3 and TRBJ2-5; D is perhaps TRBD1 (6 bases). CDR3 size: 15 residues. Trimming cost V 0 bases and J 3 bases, with 11 bases left between them. Germline CDR1 is SGHNT and CDR2 is YENEEA. DNA of the CDR3: TGTGCCAGCAGCTTAGACAGGGGCAAGGAAGAGACCCAGTACTTC. Protein product: CASSLDRGKEETQYF. The full variable domain, in which reference TRBV11-3 and TRBJ2-5 provide the parts outside the CDR3, is EAGVVQSPRYKIIEKKQPVAFWCNPISGHNTLYWYLQNLGQGPELLIRYENEEAVDDSQLPKDRFSAERLKGVDSTLKIQPAELGDSAVYLCASSLDRGKEETQYFGPGTRLLVL.

In nucleotides, the CDR3 is TGTGCCAGCTCACTTAGCCAGGGAATCTACGAGCAGTACTTC. Its translation is CASSLSQGIYEQYF. The chain carries TRBV18 and TRBJ2-7; TRBD1 is a possible D gene (5 bases). CDR1 KGHSH and CDR2 LQKENI come from the germline V gene. V was cut by 4 bases and J by 3 bases, with 13 bases left in between. The CDR3 has 14 residues.